These 5 T cell receptor beta chains originate from one sample sequenced in a study of T cell responses to AZD1222 COVID-19 vaccine. Data came from immunoSEQ multiplex PCR; TCRdb stores just in-frame clones and leaves some out. The sample consists of tens of thousands of clones, just over 90% of them appearing once. The sample was peripheral blood, taken on day 0 of AZD1222 vaccination. The origin of the receptors is an adult in good health.

The V call is TRBV29-1, the J call TRBJ2-7; tentative D call: TRBD1 (5 bases). This CDR3 region has 14 residues. The V and J ends lost 5 bases and 0 bases respectively, with 14 bases between them. Germline lookup yields CDR1 SQVTM and CDR2 ANQGSEA. CDR3 in amino acids: CSVSRQTNSYEQYF. CDR3 nucleotide sequence: TGCAGCGTTTCAAGACAGACCAACTCCTACGAGCAGTACTTC.

V usage is TRBV7-9 and J usage is TRBJ1-5; 7 bases align to TRBD1. Losses at the gene ends were 3 bases for V and 2 bases for J; bases not matched to a gene: 1. Germline assignment: CDR1 SEHNR and CDR2 FQNEAQ (reference sequence). The CDR3 has 14 amino acids. CDR3 nucleotide sequence: TGTGCCAGCAGCTTCAGGGGGGGCAATCAGCCCCAGCATTTT. Translating gives CASSFRGGNQPQHF.

The chain joins TRBV10-3 to TRBJ1-2; D not resolved. The CDR3 is 15 amino acids. Germline V gene lookup returns CDR1 ENHRY and CDR2 SYGVKD. Trimming removed 3 bases from V and 2 bases from J, with 13 bases in between. This CDR3 reads CAISDGWGSNYGYTF. In DNA, the CDR3 is TGTGCCATCAGTGATGGATGGGGATCGAACTATGGCTACACCTTC.

The chain combines TRBV10-3 with TRBJ2-7; D is uncertain. The V gene lost 3 bases and the J gene lost 6 bases, with 18 bases spanning the gap. CDR1 and CDR2 from the germline V gene are ENHRY and SYGVKD. The length of the CDR3 is 15 residues. Written as DNA, the CDR3 is TGTGCCATCAGTGATAATCGCGAGTTTCCCGGCGAGCAGTACTTC. Protein product: CAISDNREFPGEQYF.

CDR3 coding DNA: TGTGCCAGCAGCGTTAGCGGATTTGACACCTACGAGCAGTACTTC. It specifies CASSVSGFDTYEQYF. The V and J genes are TRBV7-2 and TRBJ2-7; D is possibly TRBD2 (6 bases). Trimming left V 5 bases short and J 2 bases short, with 16 bases between. CDR1 SGHTA and CDR2 FQGNSA come from the germline V gene. This CDR3 is built from 15 residues.